This T cell receptor (beta chain) emerged from a study of somatic mutations in cytotoxic T cells in rheumatoid arthritis. Background on the study: Patient blood was drawn as 30 ml EDTA; the draw came right after diagnosis and before any treatment. Some V beta antibody-stained T-cell populations were flow-sorted at nearly 100% purity, including V beta1+ cells sequenced for TCRB.

Concerning this clone: Its matching antigen is unknown.

Study-level points and caveats: A single CD8+ clone exceeded 20% of CD8+ cells in 8 of 65 patients.

How the authors handled the data: Concordance between patient CD8+ clones exceeding 1% and published virus-specific TCRB sequences was infrequent. Assay used: immunoSEQ multiplex PCR; TCRdb lists only in-frame clones, some missing. That table is the source of V, J and clone size, and D and trimming were worked out from the DNA. The table records under 20,000 clones, approximately 84% of them present only once. V was trimmed by 4 bases and J by 4 bases, leaving 18 bases between them. Germline V gives CDR1 SGHKS, CDR2 YYEKEE (reference sequence). The CDR3 consists of 16 residues. The V gene is TRBV5-5, the J gene TRBJ1-5; no clear D gene. This receptor was obtained from an adult with rheumatoid arthritis. The sequenced material came from CD8+ T cells sorted from blood. The CDR3 region has the DNA TGTGCCAGCAGCCGGTACGCGGTCAGAGGAAATCAGCCCCAGCATTTT. Amino acid sequence: CASSRYAVRGNQPQHF.